This record concerns one TCR beta chain sequence. No antigen is known for it. The PCR ran on 60 Vbeta and 13 Jbeta primers. Produced via immunoSEQ multiplex PCR; TCRdb's table is partial and in-frame only. The profile covers more than 60,000 clones, with approximately 69% appearing a single time and about 9.1% taken by the ten largest. The source of the sample is a study of cytomegalovirus exposure and HLA in healthy donors. Between the trimmed V and J ends, which lost 7 bases and 4 bases, there was a span of 16 bases. Germline V gene data show CDR1 as MNHEY and CDR2 as SVGAGI. This CDR3 is built from 14 residues. Study-level results: Information on immune exposure was restricted to one variable (CMV serostatus).

This receptor was identified in a man aged 35 to 55 in good health and CMV-seropositive. The chain uses TRBV6-5 and TRBJ1-1, with a weak D call TRBD1 (5 bases). Sequencing was performed on PBMCs. The CDR3 nucleotides read TGTGCCAGCAAAACAACCGGGGGGGGCACTGAAGCTTTCTTT. The encoded protein is CASKTTGGGTEAFF.